Included here is one T cell receptor beta chain sequence, with context. TCRdb re-called the reads with MiXCR, one entry per CDR3 protein. The sample carries some 230,000 distinct CDR3 sequences, over 20% recorded once. This entry comes from a study of T cell repertoires in cytomegalovirus infection. Trimming left V 5 bases short and J 6 bases short, with 11 bases between. The length of the CDR3 is 12 residues. Germline assignment: CDR1 LNHNV and CDR2 YYDKDF (reference sequence). The receptor's source is a human donor in good health (CMV status not recorded). Some clones in this sample may be carry-over from other donors' samples. The sample comprised CD8+ T cells from PBMCs. The chain has TRBV15 and TRBJ2-7; TRBD1 or TRBD2 may be the D gene (5 bases each). CDR3 residues: CATSETGPEQYF. CDR3 DNA sequence: TGTGCCACCAGCGAGACGGGACCCGAGCAGTACTTC.